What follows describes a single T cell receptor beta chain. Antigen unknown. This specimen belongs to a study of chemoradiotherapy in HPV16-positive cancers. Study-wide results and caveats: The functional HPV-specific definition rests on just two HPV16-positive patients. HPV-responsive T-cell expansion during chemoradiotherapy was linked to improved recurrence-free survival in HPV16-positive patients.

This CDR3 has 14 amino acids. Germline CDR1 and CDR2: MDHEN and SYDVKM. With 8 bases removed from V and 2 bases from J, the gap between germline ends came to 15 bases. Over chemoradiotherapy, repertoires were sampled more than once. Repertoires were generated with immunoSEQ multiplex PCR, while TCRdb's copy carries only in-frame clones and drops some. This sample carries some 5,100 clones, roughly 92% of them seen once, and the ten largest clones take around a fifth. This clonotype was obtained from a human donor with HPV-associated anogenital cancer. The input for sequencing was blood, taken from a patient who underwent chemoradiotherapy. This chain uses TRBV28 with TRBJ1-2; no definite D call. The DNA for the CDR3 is TGTGCCAGCTTTGTCCCAGTTCCAAACTATGGCTACACCTTC. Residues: CASFVPVPNYGYTF.